Following are 20 T cell receptor beta chains from one sample sequenced in a study of blood T cell repertoires in COVID-19. Data came from immunoSEQ multiplex PCR; TCRdb stores just in-frame clones and leaves some out. Among over 85,000 clones listed, roughly 86% were seen once. Sequenced material: peripheral blood. All receptors come from a human donor with acute or convalescent COVID-19. The donor label of this sample is uncertain.

This chain joins TRBV27 and TRBJ2-7; 8 positions match TRBD1. CDR1 is MNHEY and CDR2 is SMNVEV in the germline V gene (reference sequence). Trimming took 3 bases from V and 3 from J; bases not matched to a gene: 4. CDR3 length: 14 residues. The CDR3 DNA is TGTGCCAGCAGTTTCGGGACAGGATTCTACGAGCAGTACTTC. Its protein product is CASSFGTGFYEQYF.

In this sample, this clone turned up once. The CDR3 DNA reads TGCGCCAGCAGCGCGCAGGGGAGCTCCTACAATGAGCAGTTCTTC. It codes for CASSAQGSSYNEQFF. V usage is TRBV5-1 and J usage is TRBJ2-1, with D possibly being TRBD1 (6 bases). V was cut by 4 bases and J by 0 bases, with 11 bases left in between. The CDR3 contains 15 residues. CDR1 and CDR2 (germline): SGHRS, YFSETQ.

J is TRBJ2-7 and V is TRBV7-3, with TRBD1 identical over 9 bases. The CDR3 runs to 15 residues. V trimming: 2 bases; J trimming: 3 bases; junction bases outside the gene matches: 5. The germline CDR1 and CDR2 sequences are SGHTA and FQGTGA. CDR3 sequence reads: CASSLEGTGYYEQYF. The CDR3, as DNA: TGTGCCAGCAGCTTAGAGGGGACAGGGTACTACGAGCAGTACTTC.

The genes are TRBV7-2 and TRBJ2-1; D is unresolved. CDR3 length equals 14 residues. Trimming cost V 3 bases and J 2 bases, with 8 bases left between them. Germline CDR1 and CDR2: SGHTA and FQGNSA. The CDR3 region has the DNA TGTGCCAGCAGCTTGGCACAAACCTACAATGAGCAGTTCTTC. Amino acids: CASSLAQTYNEQFF.

The J gene is TRBJ2-5, the V gene TRBV6-4; D is possibly TRBD2 (6 bases). V was cut by 5 bases and J by 5 bases, with 18 bases left in between. The CDR3 has 15 amino acids. Germline V gene lookup returns CDR1 MRHNA and CDR2 SNTAGT. DNA for the CDR3: TGTGCCAGCAGTACCCTTACGGGGGTAGGGGAGACCCAGTACTTC. Its translation is CASSTLTGVGETQYF.

This clone was seen once. This chain links TRBV11-3 with TRBJ1-2; TRBD1 aligns across 9 bases. Germline CDR1 is SGHNT and CDR2 is YENEEA. CDR3 length equals 15 residues. J lost 4 bases, V lost 5 bases, and 8 bases had no gene match. The CDR3 sequence: CASSNTGQGIYGYTF. The CDR3 coding sequence is TGTGCCAGCAGCAATACCGGACAGGGGATCTATGGCTACACCTTC. The full variable domain, with the rest looked up from reference TRBV11-3 and TRBJ1-2, is EAGVVQSPRYKIIEKKQPVAFWCNPISGHNTLYWYLQNLGQGPELLIRYENEEAVDDSQLPKDRFSAERLKGVDSTLKIQPAELGDSAVYLCASSNTGQGIYGYTFGSGTRLTVV.

The chain has TRBV18 and TRBJ1-6; TRBD1 is a possible D gene (5 bases). The V gene lost 3 bases and the J gene lost 7 bases, with 7 bases spanning the gap. This CDR3 has 13 amino acids. Per germline, CDR1 KGHSH and CDR2 LQKENI. The CDR3 nucleotides read TGTGCCAGCTCACCGGGGCCCAATTCACCCCTCCACTTT. This translates into CASSPGPNSPLHF.

The chain combines TRBV24-1 with TRBJ2-7, with a tentative D call TRBD1 (6 bases). The germline gives CDR1 KGHDR, CDR2 SFDVKD. The CDR3 sequence is 14 residues long. V lost 2 bases, J lost 4 bases, and 11 bases lay in between. This chain's CDR3 is CATSDSGTPYEQYF. CDR3 nucleotide sequence: TGTGCCACCAGTGATTCCGGGACACCTTACGAGCAGTACTTC.

V usage is TRBV12-3 or TRBV12-4 and J usage is TRBJ2-3; D is perhaps TRBD1 (5 bases). Trimming took off 7 bases at V and 8 bases at J, with 10 bases between the two ends. The length of the CDR3 is 11 residues. The CDR3 reads CASNQGGTQYF. The CDR3 DNA reads TGTGCCAGCAATCAGGGTGGTACGCAGTATTTT.

The chain employs TRBV28 and TRBJ1-1, with 8 positions matching TRBD1. This CDR3 has 14 residues. Germline CDR1 reads MDHEN; CDR2 reads SYDVKM. V shed 7 bases, J shed 3 bases, and the junction held 7 bases outside the gene matches. The CDR3 DNA reads TGTGCCAGCAACGGGGCAGGGGGCTACACTGAAGCTTTCTTT. Protein product: CASNGAGGYTEAFF.

V usage is TRBV7-3 and J usage is TRBJ2-2, with TRBD1 matching over 9 bases. The CDR3 is 17 residues long. V shed 4 bases and J 3 bases; nucleotides not matched to a gene: 9. The germline V gene has CDR1 SGHTA and CDR2 FQGTGA. The CDR3 nucleotides are TGTGCCAGCAGCTACACCGGGACAGGGAGGGACACCGGGGAGCTGTTTTTT. It encodes CASSYTGTGRDTGELFF.

The rearrangement joins TRBV7-9 to TRBJ1-1; D is possibly TRBD1 (5 bases). The germline V and J ends were trimmed by 5 bases and 7 bases, with 17 bases remaining between them. The CDR3 extends over 14 amino acids. From germline, CDR1 is SEHNR and CDR2 FQNEAQ (reference sequence). The DNA for the CDR3 is TGTGCCAGCAGCCGAAACACCCCCAGGGATGAAGCTTTCTTT. Translation: CASSRNTPRDEAFF. The variable domain in full, completed from reference TRBV7-9 and TRBJ1-1, reads DTGVSQNPRHKITKRGQNVTFRCDPISEHNRLYWYRQTLGQGPEFLTYFQNEAQLEKSRLLSDRFSAERPKGSFSTLEIQRTEQGDSAMYLCASSRNTPRDEAFFGQGTRLTVV.

This clone was counted only a few times. The chain links TRBV28 to TRBJ1-2; D remains ambiguous. Between the trimmed V and J ends, which lost 3 bases and 3 bases, there was a span of 17 bases. CDR3 size: 16 residues. CDR1 MDHEN and CDR2 SYDVKM come from the germline V gene. The CDR3 spells CASSFLGSPRDYGYTF. CDR3 DNA: TGTGCCAGCAGTTTCCTAGGGAGCCCGAGGGACTATGGCTACACCTTC.

The chain is built from TRBV5-1 and TRBJ1-4, with a weak D call TRBD1 (5 bases). This CDR3 has 14 amino acids. Germline CDR1 SGHRS, CDR2 YFSETQ. Trimming shortened V by 4 bases and J by 6 bases, and 13 bases separated the two germline ends. CDR3 coding DNA: TGCGCCAGCAGCGACGCACCGGGGGATGAAAAACTGTTTTTT. Its translation is CASSDAPGDEKLFF.

The chain links TRBV6-5 to TRBJ1-2, with TRBD1 matching over 7 bases. The CDR3 covers 14 residues. V dropped 7 bases and J dropped 7; count of bases not matched to a gene: 12. Germline V gene sequence: CDR1 MNHEY, CDR2 SVGAGI. CDR3 in amino acids: CASTSGQFIGGYTF. CDR3 DNA: TGTGCCAGCACCTCGGGACAGTTCATTGGTGGCTACACCTTC.

V gene TRBV5-8 combines with J gene TRBJ2-5, with D possibly matching TRBD1 (6 bases). The V end lost 4 bases, the J end lost 2 bases, and 15 bases lay between the germline ends. This CDR3 has 15 residues. Germline V gene sequence: CDR1 SGHTS, CDR2 YDEGEE. DNA of the CDR3: TGTGCCAGCAGCCTTGCCGGGACAAAGCAAGAGACCCAGTACTTC. It is translated as CASSLAGTKQETQYF.

This sequence joins TRBV6-5 and TRBJ1-1; no clear D. This CDR3 spans 13 amino acids. Looked up from germline, CDR1 is MNHEY and CDR2 is SVGAGI. Trimming left V 6 bases short and J 10 bases short, with 18 bases between. This CDR3 reads CASSSSRDTRAFF. The CDR3 DNA is TGTGCCAGCAGCTCCTCCCGGGATACAAGAGCTTTCTTT.

The V gene is TRBV6-4, the J gene TRBJ1-6, with a possible D match to TRBD1 (5 bases). V was trimmed by 10 bases and J by 8 bases, leaving 9 bases between them. This CDR3 region has 11 residues. Germline V lookup: CDR1 MRHNA, CDR2 SNTAGT. CDR3 sequence (DNA): TGTGCCAAAACAGGCGATTCACCCCTCCACTTT. It codes for CAKTGDSPLHF.

This clone was seen once. The chain couples TRBV6-5 to TRBJ1-1; possible D gene TRBD1, 5 bases. Germline CDR1 is MNHEY and CDR2 is SVGAGI. The length of the CDR3 is 15 residues. Trimming took 5 bases from V and 0 from J, leaving 13 bases between them. The CDR3 protein is CASSTGRGLNTEAFF. In DNA form, the CDR3 reads TGTGCCAGCAGTACCGGGAGGGGTTTGAACACTGAAGCTTTCTTT.

This rearrangement joins TRBV5-4 to TRBJ2-5, with D perhaps matching TRBD2 (6 bases). Germline CDR1 SGHNT, CDR2 YYREEE (reference sequence). The ends were cut back, 2 bases at V and 5 bases at J, with 13 bases in the middle. The CDR3 is made up of 14 amino acids. The CDR3 is CASSLAGGWETQYF. The CDR3 DNA reads TGTGCCAGCAGCTTAGCGGGCGGGTGGGAGACCCAGTACTTC.